This TCR beta chain was sequenced in a study of T cells in Graves' hyperthyroidism and ophthalmopathy. This clonotype came up many times. Researchers took RNA transcripts and amplified the TCR beta CDR3 regions from them. HTBI primers drove first-round RT-PCR of the TCR CDR3. TCRdb reprocessed the multiplex PCR reads via MiXCR and lists one record per CDR3 protein. The sample lists hundreds of thousands of distinct CDR3 sequences; roughly an eighth were seen once. The germline CDR1 and CDR2 sequences are LGHNT and FRNRAP. V lost 0 bases, J lost 5 bases, and 13 bases lay in between. The CDR3 extends over 16 amino acids.

The chain carries TRBV12-5 and TRBJ2-2, with D perhaps given as TRBD1 or TRBD2 (5 bases each). This sequence originates from a woman aged 18-35 years with Graves' hyperthyroidism. The sample consisted of blood. The CDR3 protein is CASGLVLSGPTGELFF. CDR3 nucleotide sequence: TGTGCTAGTGGTTTGGTCCTATCGGGGCCGACCGGGGAGCTGTTTTTT. Complete variable domain (other parts from reference TRBV12-5 and TRBJ2-2): DARVTQTPRHKVTEMGQEVTMRCQPILGHNTVFWYRQTMMQGLELLAYFRNRAPLDDSGMPKDRFSAEMPDATLATLKIQPSEPRDSAVYFCASGLVLSGPTGELFFGEGSRLTVL.